This is a list of T cell receptor beta chains from one sample in a study of shared clonotypes between healthy human individuals. The repertoire was sequenced with immunoSEQ multiplex PCR; TCRdb's copy has only in-frame clones and lacks some. The repertoire consists of 300,000 to 400,000 clones, with around 86% occurring once and the leading ten covering around 15%. Specimen: memory CD8+ T cells sorted from blood. The receptors were sampled from a man younger than 35 in good health. Each CDR3 is given with its conserved first and last residue.

>TRBV6-1|18
CASSDWWLSQGAYYGYTF
>TRBV25-1|11
CASSFNEKLFF
>TRBV9|17
CASSPLPGPAWGSPLHF
>TRBV28|12
CASSWKGIEAFF
>TRBV4-3|14
CASSQDPLTYGYTF
>TRBV10-2|16
CASTKLAAIDTGELFF
>TRBV30|14
CAWGPGPTAFEQYF
>TRBV6-5|13
CASSPWAKEGYTF
>TRBV10-2|14
CASRARLAGLEQYF
>TRBV4-3|18
CASSQDWAGGSGANVLTF
>TRBV28|17
CASSFSDRDTHFYEQYF
>TRBV27|15
CASSPTGGRGDTQYF
>TRBV29-1|11
CSVRTDGQLFF
>TRBV28|14
CASSLGPGGYEQYF
>TRBV6-5|13
CASSYSQHYEQYF
>TRBV4-1|13
CASSQQGSTEAFF
>TRBV4-1|14
CASSQDSYNQPQHF
>TRBV2|14
CASSGTGGLDTQYF
>TRBV9|15
CASSGLGIPTGELFF
>TRBV21-1|14
CASNSRWGYYEQYF
>TRBV10-3|16
CAITGTGSPRRREQYF
>TRBV7-9|16
CASSPRLAGYQETQYF
>TRBV28|15
CARAGSSVSNQPQHF
>TRBV29-1|13
CSVGPTSPNEQFF
>TRBV5-1|17
CASSLGTAGVTQETQYF